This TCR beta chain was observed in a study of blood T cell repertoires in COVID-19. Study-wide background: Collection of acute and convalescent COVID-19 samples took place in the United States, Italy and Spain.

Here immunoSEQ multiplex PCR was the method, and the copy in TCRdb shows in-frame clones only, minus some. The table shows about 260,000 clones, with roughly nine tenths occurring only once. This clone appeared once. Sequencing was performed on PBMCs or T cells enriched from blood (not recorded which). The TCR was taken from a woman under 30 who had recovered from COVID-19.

CDR3 protein: CASMFTSGTADTQYF. The CDR3, as DNA: TGTGCCAGCATGTTTACTAGCGGGACAGCAGATACGCAGTATTTT. The chain is built from TRBV6-5 and TRBJ2-3; the match to TRBD2 covers 10 bases. V shed 7 bases and J 4 bases; nucleotides not matched to a gene: 8. The germline CDR1 and CDR2 sequences are MNHEY and SVGAGI. This CDR3 is built from 15 residues.